Shown below are 5 T cell receptor beta chains from a single sample sequenced in a study of shared clonotypes between healthy human individuals. Profiling relied on immunoSEQ multiplex PCR, and the TCRdb table lists in-frame clones only, not all of them. The table lists 2 million to 3 million clones, 93% of them singletons, with about 0.39% in the top ten. The sequenced sample consisted of naive CD4+ T cells from PBMCs. Subset meaning: CD45RA+ positively selected. The receptors originated from a man aged 18 to 30 in good health. Some clones in this sample may be carry-over from other donors' samples.

The rearrangement links TRBV29-1 to TRBJ1-5; D possibly corresponds to TRBD1 (5 bases). Germline V CDR1 and CDR2: SQVTM, ANQGSEA. Deletions cut 4 bases from V and 6 bases from J, with 13 bases between. The CDR3 loop spans 13 amino acids. The CDR3 loop reads CSVAPGQGQPQHF. The DNA of the CDR3 is TGCAGCGTTGCCCCCGGGCAGGGTCAGCCCCAGCATTTT.

This chain links TRBV28 with TRBJ1-5, with TRBD1 matching 7 bases. The CDR3 runs 16 residues. J gave up 0 bases and V 6 bases, and 8 bases lay outside the gene matches. Germline CDR1 MDHEN, CDR2 SYDVKM. CDR3 loop: CASRDPGQPSNQPQHF. The CDR3 DNA sequence: TGTGCCAGCAGAGACCCGGGACAGCCTAGCAATCAGCCCCAGCATTTT.

CDR3 nucleotide sequence: TGTGCCAGCAGTTACTGGCAGGGGGCAGATACGCAGTATTTT. Its translation is CASSYWQGADTQYF. The chain has TRBV6-5 and TRBJ2-3, with 7 bases aligning to TRBD1. CDR1 and CDR2 from the germline V gene are MNHEY and SVGAGI. Trimming at V came to 1 base and at J to 4 bases, leaving 2 bases not matched to a gene. CDR3 size: 14 residues.

The V gene is TRBV2, the J gene TRBJ1-3; TRBD1 might be the D (5 bases). The CDR3 has 15 amino acids. CDR1 is SNHLY and CDR2 is FYNNEI in the germline V gene. V was clipped by 4 bases and J by 0 bases, with 10 bases between them. In DNA, the CDR3 is TGTGCCAGCAGTGGCGGGGACTACTCTGGAAACACCATATATTTT. It specifies CASSGGDYSGNTIYF.

With regard to this clone: This same CDR3 is encoded by further DNA sequences in the sample. V gene TRBV28 combines with J gene TRBJ2-7; no firm D call. The germline V gene encodes CDR1 MDHEN and CDR2 SYDVKM. Trimming removed 5 bases at V and 4 bases at J, with 3 bases between. CDR3 length equals 10 residues. Here the CDR3 DNA reads TGTGCCAGCAGTCGGTACGAGCAGTACTTC. Its translation: CASSRYEQYF.